A single sample gave rise to the 5 T cell receptor beta chains below, sequenced in a study of blood T cell repertoires in COVID-19 (dated by TCRdb to the early 2020s). Libraries were built with the immunoSEQ multiplex PCR assay. TCRdb retrieved this table from immuneACCESS and kept in-frame rearrangements only. Not all clones are present; in checked studies, unresolved V genes account for under half, and no reason is known for the remainder. This sample is represented by about 390,000 clones; about 87% of them were singletons. Roughly 9.4% of the sample is held by the ten biggest clonotypes. Sequencing input: PBMCs or T cells enriched from blood (not recorded which). The origin of the receptors is a woman aged 45-59 years who had recovered from COVID-19.

On this clone itself: The sample holds other DNA sequences that translate to the same CDR3. The CDR3 here is CASSQAETQYF. The CDR3 DNA follows: TGTGCCAGCAGCCAAGCTGAGACCCAGTACTTC. The gene calls are TRBV3-1 (or the pseudogene TRBV3-2) and TRBJ2-5, with unresolved D. There are 11 residues in the CDR3. Trimming stripped 1 base from V and 5 bases from J, with 2 bases between. From germline, CDR1 is LGHDT and CDR2 YNNKEL (reference sequence).

The genes are TRBV11-2 and TRBJ1-1, with D tentatively TRBD1 (5 bases). Between the trimmed V and J ends, which lost 8 bases and 5 bases, there was a span of 18 bases. Germline CDR1 is SGHAT and CDR2 is FQNNGV. The CDR3 is 14 residues long. CDR3: CASGTTRRGTEAFF. The CDR3 bases are TGTGCCAGCGGGACCACCCGACGGGGGACTGAAGCTTTCTTT.

For this clone: Other DNA variants within this sample encode the same CDR3. V and J are TRBV30 and TRBJ1-5, with 8 bases fitting TRBD1. Germline V gives CDR1 GTSNPN, CDR2 SVGIG (reference sequence). The V gene end was trimmed by 1 base and the J gene end by 6 bases; junction bases not matched to a gene: 2. The CDR3 has 13 residues. The CDR3 nucleotides are TGTGCCTGGAGTGCACAGGGGGGTCAGCCCCAGCATTTT. Amino acids: CAWSAQGGQPQHF.

Written as DNA, the CDR3 is TGTGCCAGCAGCTTAGAAGGCAGGACATGGGCTAACTATGGCTACACCTTC. Translated: CASSLEGRTWANYGYTF. J is TRBJ1-2 and V is TRBV7-2, with D perhaps TRBD1 (5 bases). This CDR3 contains 17 residues. From germline, CDR1 is SGHTA and CDR2 FQGNSA. The V end was cut by 1 base, the J end by 0 bases, with 15 bases between. Together with reference TRBV7-2 and TRBJ1-2, the CDR3 gives the full variable domain: GAGVSQSPSNKVTEKGKDVELRCDPISGHTALYWYRQSLGQGLEFLIYFQGNSAPDKSGLPSDRFSAERTGGSVSTLTIQRTQQEDSAVYLCASSLEGRTWANYGYTFGSGTRLTVV.

The chain uses TRBV7-3 and TRBJ2-2, with 12 positions matching TRBD2. Trimming cost V 1 base and J 4 bases; bases outside gene matches: 4. Germline-derived CDR1 and CDR2 are SGHTA and FQGTGA. The length of the CDR3 is 17 residues. The CDR3 DNA sequence: TGTGCCAGCAGCTTAAAGGCTAGCGGGGGGGCCACCGGGGAGCTGTTTTTT. It codes for CASSLKASGGATGELFF. Full variable domain (missing parts from reference TRBV7-3 and TRBJ2-2): GAGVSQTPSNKVTEKGKYVELRCDPISGHTALYWYRQSLGQGPEFLIYFQGTGAADDSGLPNDRFFAVRPEGSVSTLKIQRTERGDSAVYLCASSLKASGGATGELFFGEGSRLTVL.